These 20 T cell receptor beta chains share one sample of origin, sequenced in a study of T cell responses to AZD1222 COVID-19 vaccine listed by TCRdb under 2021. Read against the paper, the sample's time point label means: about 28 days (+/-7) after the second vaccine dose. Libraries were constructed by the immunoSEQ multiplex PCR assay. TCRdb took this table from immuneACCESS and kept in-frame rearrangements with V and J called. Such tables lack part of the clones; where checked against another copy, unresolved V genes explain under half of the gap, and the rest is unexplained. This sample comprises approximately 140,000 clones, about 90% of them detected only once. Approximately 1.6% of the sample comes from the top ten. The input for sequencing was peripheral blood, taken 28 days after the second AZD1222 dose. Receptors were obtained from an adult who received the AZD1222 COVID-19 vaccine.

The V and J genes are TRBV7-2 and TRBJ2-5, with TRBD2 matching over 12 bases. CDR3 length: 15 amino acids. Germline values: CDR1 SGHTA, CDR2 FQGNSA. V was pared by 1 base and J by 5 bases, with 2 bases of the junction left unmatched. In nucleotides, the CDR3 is TGTGCCAGCAGCTTAGGGACTAGCGGGAAGGAGACCCAGTACTTC. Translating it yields CASSLGTSGKETQYF.

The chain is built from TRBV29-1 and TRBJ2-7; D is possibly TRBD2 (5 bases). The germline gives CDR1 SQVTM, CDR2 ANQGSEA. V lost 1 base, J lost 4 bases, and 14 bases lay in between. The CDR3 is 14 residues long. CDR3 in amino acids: CSVEGWEREYEQYF. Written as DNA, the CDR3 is TGCAGCGTTGAAGGGTGGGAGAGGGAGTACGAGCAGTACTTC.

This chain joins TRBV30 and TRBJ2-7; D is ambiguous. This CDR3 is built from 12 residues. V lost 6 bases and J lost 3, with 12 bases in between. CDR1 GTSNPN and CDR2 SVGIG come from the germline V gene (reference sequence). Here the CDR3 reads CACSAAVYEQYF. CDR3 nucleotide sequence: TGTGCCTGTTCGGCGGCAGTCTACGAGCAGTACTTC.

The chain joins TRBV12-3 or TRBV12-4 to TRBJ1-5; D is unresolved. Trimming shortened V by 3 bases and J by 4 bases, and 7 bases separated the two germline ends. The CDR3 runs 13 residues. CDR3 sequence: CASSLNVNQPQHF. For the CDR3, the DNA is TGTGCCAGCAGTTTGAACGTTAATCAGCCCCAGCATTTT.

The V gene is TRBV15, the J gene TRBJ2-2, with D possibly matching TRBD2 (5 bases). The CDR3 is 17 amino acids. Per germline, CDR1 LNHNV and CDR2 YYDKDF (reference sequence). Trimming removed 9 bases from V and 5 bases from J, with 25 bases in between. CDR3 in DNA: TGTGCCACGACCCCAGGCTTGACTATTGAACAAACCGGGGAGCTGTTTTTT. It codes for CATTPGLTIEQTGELFF.

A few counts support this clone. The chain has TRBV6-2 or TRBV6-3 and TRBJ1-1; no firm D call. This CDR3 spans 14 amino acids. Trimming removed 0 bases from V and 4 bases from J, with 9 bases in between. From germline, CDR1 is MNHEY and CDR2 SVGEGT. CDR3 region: CASSYSSLGTEAFF. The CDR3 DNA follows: TGTGCCAGCAGTTACTCGTCTCTGGGCACTGAAGCTTTCTTT.

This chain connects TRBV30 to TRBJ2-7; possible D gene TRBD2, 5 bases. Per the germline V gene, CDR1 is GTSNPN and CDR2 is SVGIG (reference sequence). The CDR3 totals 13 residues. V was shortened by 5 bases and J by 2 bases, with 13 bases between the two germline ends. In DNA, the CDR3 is TGTGCCTGGGTTAACCCGGGAACCTACGAGCAGTACTTC. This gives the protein CAWVNPGTYEQYF.

The CDR3: CACLRGEEEKLFF. CDR3 bases: TGTGCCTGCCTTAGGGGGGAGGAAGAAAAACTGTTTTTT. This chain links TRBV30 with TRBJ1-4; D is possibly TRBD1 (6 bases). Germline V gives CDR1 GTSNPN, CDR2 SVGIG (reference sequence). The CDR3 is made up of 13 amino acids. V was shortened by 6 bases and J by 8 bases, with 16 bases between the two germline ends.

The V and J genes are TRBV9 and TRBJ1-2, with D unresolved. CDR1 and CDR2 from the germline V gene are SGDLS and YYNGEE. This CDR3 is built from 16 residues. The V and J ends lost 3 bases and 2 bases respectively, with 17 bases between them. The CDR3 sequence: CASSATRASKNYGYTF. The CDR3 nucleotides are TGTGCCAGCAGCGCCACTCGGGCCTCAAAAAACTATGGCTACACCTTC.

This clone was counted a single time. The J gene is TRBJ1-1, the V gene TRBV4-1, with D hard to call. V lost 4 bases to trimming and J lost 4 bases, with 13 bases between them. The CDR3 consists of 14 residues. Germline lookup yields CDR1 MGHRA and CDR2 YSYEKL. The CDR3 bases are TGCGCCAGCAGCCCTAGCCCCGAGTCCACTGAAGCTTTCTTT. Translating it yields CASSPSPESTEAFF.

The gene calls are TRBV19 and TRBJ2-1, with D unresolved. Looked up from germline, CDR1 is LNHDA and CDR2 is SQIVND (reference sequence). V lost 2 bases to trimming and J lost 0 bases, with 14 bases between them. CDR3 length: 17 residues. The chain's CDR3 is CASSIYRRLSSYNEQFF. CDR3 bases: TGTGCCAGTAGTATATATCGGCGTTTAAGCTCCTACAATGAGCAGTTCTTC.

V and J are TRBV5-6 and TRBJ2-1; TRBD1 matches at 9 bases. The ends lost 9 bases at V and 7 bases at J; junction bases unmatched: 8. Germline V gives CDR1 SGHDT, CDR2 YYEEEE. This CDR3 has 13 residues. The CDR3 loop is CATNRGQGNEQFF. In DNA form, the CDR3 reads TGTGCCACGAACAGGGGGCAGGGGAATGAGCAGTTCTTC.

In DNA, the CDR3 is TGTGCCAGCAGGAGAGGGGACTACAATGAGCAGTTCTTC. It specifies CASRRGDYNEQFF. The chain employs TRBV27 and TRBJ2-1; D tentatively reads TRBD1 or TRBD2 (5 bases each). Germline-derived CDR1 and CDR2 are MNHEY and SMNVEV (reference sequence). Trimming cost V 6 bases and J 3 bases, with 9 bases left between them. The CDR3 runs 13 residues.

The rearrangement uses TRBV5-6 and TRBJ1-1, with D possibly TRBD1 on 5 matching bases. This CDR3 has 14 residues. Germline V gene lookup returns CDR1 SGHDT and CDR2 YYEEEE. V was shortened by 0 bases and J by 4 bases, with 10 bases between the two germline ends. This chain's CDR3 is CASSLVGRATEAFF. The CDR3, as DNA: TGTGCCAGCAGCTTGGTTGGCAGGGCCACTGAAGCTTTCTTT.

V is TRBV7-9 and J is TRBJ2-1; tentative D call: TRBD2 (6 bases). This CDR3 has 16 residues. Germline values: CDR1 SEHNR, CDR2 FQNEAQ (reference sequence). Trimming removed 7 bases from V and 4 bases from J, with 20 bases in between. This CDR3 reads CASTTNPPGAYNEQFF. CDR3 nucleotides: TGTGCCAGCACCACGAACCCCCCGGGAGCTTACAATGAGCAGTTCTTC.

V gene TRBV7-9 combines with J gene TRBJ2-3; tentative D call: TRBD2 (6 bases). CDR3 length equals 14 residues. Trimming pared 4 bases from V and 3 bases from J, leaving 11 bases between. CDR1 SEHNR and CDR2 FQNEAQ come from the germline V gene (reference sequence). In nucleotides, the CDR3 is TGTGCCAGCAGCTCAATGGGGGGAACAGATACGCAGTATTTT. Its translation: CASSSMGGTDTQYF.

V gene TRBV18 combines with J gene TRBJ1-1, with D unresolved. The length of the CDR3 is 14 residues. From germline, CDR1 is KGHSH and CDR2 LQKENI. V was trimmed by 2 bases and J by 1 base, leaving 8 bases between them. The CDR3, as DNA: TGTGCCAGCTCACCATTTGGGGAGAACACTGAAGCTTTCTTT. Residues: CASSPFGENTEAFF.

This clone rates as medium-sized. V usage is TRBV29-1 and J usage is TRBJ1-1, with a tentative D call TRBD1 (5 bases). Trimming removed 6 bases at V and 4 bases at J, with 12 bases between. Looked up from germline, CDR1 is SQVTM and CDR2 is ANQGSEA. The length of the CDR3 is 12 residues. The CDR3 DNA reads TGCAGCGTCCCAGGGAGGGCCACTGAAGCTTTCTTT. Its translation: CSVPGRATEAFF.

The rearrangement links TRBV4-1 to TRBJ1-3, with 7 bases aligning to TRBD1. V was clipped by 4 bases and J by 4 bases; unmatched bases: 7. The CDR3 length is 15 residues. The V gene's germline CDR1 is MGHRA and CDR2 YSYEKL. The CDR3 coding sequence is TGCGCCAGCAGCCCGGCGGACAGGTTCGGAAACACCATATATTTT. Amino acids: CASSPADRFGNTIYF.

The CDR3: CATSRDNYGYTF. In DNA form, the CDR3 reads TGTGCCACCAGCAGGGACAACTATGGCTACACCTTC. This chain connects TRBV15 to TRBJ1-2; D not certain. This CDR3 is built from 12 residues. CDR1 is LNHNV, CDR2 YYDKDF, per germline (reference sequence). V was trimmed by 3 bases and J by 2 bases, leaving 4 bases between them. Full variable domain (missing parts from reference TRBV15 and TRBJ1-2): DAMVIQNPRYQVTQFGKPVTLSCSQTLNHNVMYWYQQKSSQAPKLLFHYYDKDFNNEADTPDNFQSRRPNTSFCFLDIRSPGLGDTAMYLCATSRDNYGYTFGSGTRLTVV.